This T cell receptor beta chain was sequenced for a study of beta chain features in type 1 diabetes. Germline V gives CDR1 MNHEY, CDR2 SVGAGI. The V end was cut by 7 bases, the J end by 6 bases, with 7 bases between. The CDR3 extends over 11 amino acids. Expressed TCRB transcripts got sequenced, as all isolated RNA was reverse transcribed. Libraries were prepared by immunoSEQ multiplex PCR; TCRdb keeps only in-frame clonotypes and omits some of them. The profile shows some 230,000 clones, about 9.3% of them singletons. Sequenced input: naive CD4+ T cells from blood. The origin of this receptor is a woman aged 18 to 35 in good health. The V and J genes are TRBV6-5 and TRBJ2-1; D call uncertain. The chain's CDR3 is CASTPGNEQFF. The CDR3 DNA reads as TGTGCCAGCACCCCAGGCAATGAGCAGTTCTTC.